A single sample gave rise to the 17 T cell receptor beta chains below, sequenced in a study of control samples from healthy donors and cancer patients. Clones were read by immunoSEQ multiplex PCR, and TCRdb kept only the in-frame ones, dropping some. The top ten hold about 11% of the sample, which has more than 110,000 clones, roughly 90% seen once. Material: blood. The receptor set was obtained from a man in his thirties or forties in good health.

The genes are TRBV5-1 and TRBJ2-7; 12 bases are shared with TRBD1. This CDR3 contains 15 residues. In germline, CDR1 is SGHRS, CDR2 YFSETQ. V lost 4 bases, J lost 6 bases, and 8 bases stayed unmatched. CDR3 DNA sequence: TGCGCCAGCAGCGGCCCCGGGACAGGGGGCGGCGAGCAGTACTTC. Translated: CASSGPGTGGGEQYF.

This rearrangement joins TRBV10-3 to TRBJ2-4; D is perhaps TRBD2 (6 bases). Germline CDR1 is ENHRY and CDR2 is SYGVKD. Deletions cut 3 bases from V and 0 bases from J, with 21 bases between. The CDR3 extends over 19 amino acids. The CDR3 nucleotides read TGTGCCATCAGTGATTACCCCGTCGCGGGCGGGATAGCCAAAAACATTCAGTACTTC. This sequence encodes CAISDYPVAGGIAKNIQYF.

The chain combines TRBV4-1 with TRBJ1-1, with D possibly being TRBD1 (5 bases). The CDR3 runs to 18 residues. Germline values: CDR1 MGHRA, CDR2 YSYEKL. Trimming shortened V by 6 bases and J by 4 bases, and 27 bases separated the two germline ends. The CDR3 DNA reads TGCGCCAGCAGTCTTCGTGGTGCCCAGGGACGGAGGCTCACTGAAGCTTTCTTT. Its protein product is CASSLRGAQGRRLTEAFF.

This chain uses TRBV5-4 with TRBJ1-2; possibly TRBD1 for D (5 bases). The V and J ends lost 4 bases and 5 bases respectively, with 12 bases between them. Germline V CDR1 and CDR2: SGHNT, YYREEE (reference sequence). CDR3 length: 13 amino acids. The CDR3 spells CASSVGTAYGYTF. CDR3 DNA: TGTGCCAGCAGCGTAGGGACGGCTTATGGCTACACCTTC.

Only one count was recorded for this clone. This sequence joins TRBV15 and TRBJ2-1; 10 bases line up with TRBD2. V lost 0 bases to trimming and J lost 14 bases; unmatched junction nucleotides: 7. The CDR3 is made up of 14 amino acids. The V gene's germline CDR1 is LNHNV and CDR2 YYDKDF (reference sequence). CDR3 loop: CATSRDLLAGEEFF. The CDR3 DNA is TGTGCCACCAGCAGAGATCTTCTAGCGGGAGAGGAGTTCTTC. Full variable domain (outside the CDR3, taken from reference TRBV15 and TRBJ2-1): DAMVIQNPRYQVTQFGKPVTLSCSQTLNHNVMYWYQQKSSQAPKLLFHYYDKDFNNEADTPDNFQSRRPNTSFCFLDIRSPGLGDTAMYLCATSRDLLAGEEFFGPGTRLTVL.

This chain connects TRBV27 to TRBJ2-4; 8 bases map to TRBD2. Germline trimming cut 0 bases from V and 8 bases from J; bases unmatched to any gene: 9. The CDR3 length is 16 residues. Germline values: CDR1 MNHEY, CDR2 SMNVEV (reference sequence). For the CDR3, the DNA is TGTGCCAGCAGTTTATCGCCTAGCGGGCGGTCGGACATTCAGTACTTC. Translation: CASSLSPSGRSDIQYF.

The rearrangement joins TRBV6-4 to TRBJ2-3, with D possibly matching TRBD2 (6 bases). Germline CDR1 reads MRHNA; CDR2 reads SNTAGT. The CDR3 length is 16 residues. V shed 2 bases and J shed 1 base, with 13 bases lying between them. The CDR3 here is CASSDKSGGGTDTQYF. The CDR3 nucleotides are TGTGCCAGCAGTGACAAGAGCGGCGGGGGCACAGATACGCAGTATTTT.

This chain links TRBV7-2 with TRBJ1-1, with a weak D call TRBD1 (6 bases). The CDR3 sequence is 14 residues long. Trimming cost V 1 base and J 3 bases, with 9 bases left between them. Per the germline V gene, CDR1 is SGHTA and CDR2 is FQGNSA. CDR3 nucleotide sequence: TGTGCCAGCAGCTTAGAGGGGGGTGACACTGAAGCTTTCTTT. This gives the protein CASSLEGGDTEAFF. Drawing the rest from reference TRBV7-2 and TRBJ1-1, the complete variable domain is GAGVSQSPSNKVTEKGKDVELRCDPISGHTALYWYRQSLGQGLEFLIYFQGNSAPDKSGLPSDRFSAERTGGSVSTLTIQRTQQEDSAVYLCASSLEGGDTEAFFGQGTRLTVV.

CDR3 amino acids: CASSLAASYEQYF. DNA of the CDR3: TGTGCCAGCAGCTTGGCGGCCTCCTACGAGCAGTACTTC. This rearrangement joins TRBV5-6 to TRBJ2-7; D uncertain. Looked up from germline, CDR1 is SGHDT and CDR2 is YYEEEE. Trimming took 0 bases from V and 0 from J, leaving 4 bases between them. The CDR3 covers 13 residues.

The chain joins TRBV29-1 to TRBJ1-2, with TRBD1 as a possible D gene (5 bases). V dropped 4 bases and J dropped 0 bases, with 12 bases sitting between them. The CDR3 runs to 14 residues. Germline V gene lookup returns CDR1 SQVTM and CDR2 ANQGSEA. This CDR3 is CSVGGAVSNYGYTF. CDR3 nucleotides: TGCAGCGTTGGCGGGGCAGTTTCTAACTATGGCTACACCTTC.

The V and J genes are TRBV30 and TRBJ1-1; no clear D gene. The CDR3 contains 11 residues. Trimming removed 3 bases from V and 4 bases from J, with 6 bases in between. CDR1 is GTSNPN and CDR2 is SVGIG in the germline V gene (reference sequence). CDR3 sequence: CAWRFVTEAFF. Here the CDR3 DNA reads TGTGCCTGGAGGTTTGTCACTGAAGCTTTCTTT.

The chain links TRBV5-4 to TRBJ1-2; 7 bases are a match to TRBD1. The CDR3 loop spans 13 amino acids. The germline V gene has CDR1 SGHNT and CDR2 YYREEE (reference sequence). With V trimmed by 5 bases and J by 9 bases, 10 bases remained unmatched. The chain's CDR3 is CASRYSTGASYTF. The CDR3 region has the DNA TGTGCCAGCAGATATAGTACAGGGGCCAGCTACACCTTC.

The V gene is TRBV3-1 (or the pseudogene TRBV3-2), the J gene TRBJ1-5; 8 nucleotides agree with TRBD1. The J segment lost 9 bases and the V segment lost 0 bases, leaving 7 bases of the junction unmatched. CDR1 is LGHDT, CDR2 YNNKEL, per germline (reference sequence). CDR3 size: 15 residues. The CDR3 loop reads CASSQDGTGLLPQHF. The DNA of the CDR3 is TGTGCCAGCAGCCAAGATGGGACAGGCCTGTTGCCCCAGCATTTT.

This rearrangement joins TRBV2 to TRBJ1-5; TRBD1 agrees at 11 bases. CDR3 size: 15 residues. The germline V gene encodes CDR1 SNHLY and CDR2 FYNNEI. V shed 7 bases and J 6 bases; nucleotides not matched to a gene: 8. Written as DNA, the CDR3 is TGTGCCAGCACCACCGGACAGGGGGCAGGTCAGCCCCAGCATTTT. This translates into CASTTGQGAGQPQHF.

This clone occurred once. The chain is built from TRBV24-1 and TRBJ2-6, with 8 nucleotides matching TRBD2. The CDR3 is 15 residues long. The germline V gene encodes CDR1 KGHDR and CDR2 SFDVKD. J was trimmed by 1 base and V by 7 bases; bases with no gene match: 2. The CDR3 nucleotides read TGTGCCACCAGCGGCGGGGGGTCTGGGGCCAACGTCCTGACTTTC. Amino acids: CATSGGGSGANVLTF.

The chain joins TRBV3-1 (or the pseudogene TRBV3-2) to TRBJ1-2; D possibly corresponds to TRBD1 (6 bases). The V gene lost 3 bases and the J gene lost 5 bases, with 16 bases spanning the gap. The CDR3 covers 15 residues. Germline CDR1 reads LGHDT; CDR2 reads YNNKEL (reference sequence). CDR3 region: CASSHLSGGGYGYTF. The CDR3 DNA follows: TGTGCCAGCAGCCATTTATCTGGGGGCGGGTATGGCTACACCTTC.

The chain joins TRBV10-3 to TRBJ2-1; D is possibly TRBD2 (5 bases). This CDR3 spans 15 amino acids. The ends were cut back, 0 bases at V and 2 bases at J, with 8 bases in the middle. CDR1 and CDR2 (germline): ENHRY, SYGVKD. In nucleotides, the CDR3 is TGTGCCATCAGTGAGTCAGGAGGAACCTACAATGAGCAGTTCTTC. Amino acid sequence: CAISESGGTYNEQFF.